This T cell receptor (beta chain) emerged from a study of blood T cell repertoires in COVID-19. In the study overall: From T cells, B-cell-depleted T cells, or PBMCs came the material, which was cDNA or gDNA.

Germline V gene sequence: CDR1 LNHDA, CDR2 SQIVND (reference sequence). The CDR3 is 12 amino acids. Trimming pared 3 bases from V and 7 bases from J, leaving 10 bases between. The assay was immunoSEQ multiplex PCR, and TCRdb's table has in-frame clones only and misses some. The profile shows around 57,000 clones, around nine tenths of them singletons. The chain links TRBV19 to TRBJ2-7, with a possible D match to TRBD2 (5 bases). This sequence was found in a human donor in a cohort sampled during active COVID-19. The sequenced sample was peripheral blood. In DNA form, the CDR3 reads TGTGCCAGTAGTATCCCCCCGGGGGAGCAGTACTTC. It encodes CASSIPPGEQYF.